Listed below are T cell receptor beta chains from one sample, sequenced in a study of cytomegalovirus exposure and HLA in healthy donors. Only in-frame clones appear in the TCRdb table, and some are missing; sequencing was by immunoSEQ multiplex PCR. The sample includes about 190,000 clones, roughly 87% of them seen just once. Sequencing used PBMCs. Every receptor here comes from a boy between 2 and 10 years old in good health and CMV-seronegative. The CDR3 runs from the conserved cysteine through the conserved F or W. Each record gives: V gene, J gene, CDR3 protein.

v_gene: TRBV7-2; j_gene: TRBJ2-7; CDR3aa: CASSYAGVEQYF
v_gene: TRBV11-2; j_gene: TRBJ2-2; CDR3aa: CASRPPGGTGELFF
v_gene: TRBV5-4; j_gene: TRBJ2-7; CDR3aa: CASSFRQGGYPYEQYF
v_gene: TRBV27; j_gene: TRBJ2-3; CDR3aa: CASSLGRVYTDTQYF
v_gene: TRBV6-1; j_gene: TRBJ1-3; CDR3aa: CASSENLGKGAGNTIYF
v_gene: TRBV9; j_gene: TRBJ2-4; CDR3aa: CASSVSGSSGNIQYF
v_gene: TRBV5-1; j_gene: TRBJ2-7; CDR3aa: CASSFQGVNYEQYF
v_gene: TRBV2; j_gene: TRBJ2-1; CDR3aa: CASRRRESSYNEQFF
v_gene: TRBV14; j_gene: TRBJ2-1; CDR3aa: CASSQGYSGGRKLNEQFF
v_gene: TRBV19; j_gene: TRBJ2-2; CDR3aa: CASSIEGARHTGELFF
v_gene: TRBV6-6; j_gene: TRBJ2-7; CDR3aa: CASSETGRYEQYF
v_gene: TRBV12-2; j_gene: TRBJ2-5; CDR3aa: CASRLEGTSGGNAREETQYF
v_gene: TRBV5-1; j_gene: TRBJ1-1; CDR3aa: CASSVVTGNTEAFF
v_gene: TRBV7-9; j_gene: TRBJ2-7; CDR3aa: CSSSLDGGSKYF
v_gene: TRBV7-3; j_gene: TRBJ2-1; CDR3aa: CASSPRAGANEQFF
v_gene: TRBV27; j_gene: TRBJ1-2; CDR3aa: CASRSGQGAYGYTF
v_gene: TRBV6-5; j_gene: TRBJ2-2; CDR3aa: CASSLGGNTGELFF
v_gene: TRBV2; j_gene: TRBJ2-7; CDR3aa: CASRFDRAYEQYF
v_gene: TRBV11-3; j_gene: TRBJ2-3; CDR3aa: CASARGSTDTQYF
v_gene: TRBV6-6; j_gene: TRBJ1-1; CDR3aa: CASSSRAGMGLVEAFF
v_gene: TRBV2; j_gene: TRBJ2-1; CDR3aa: CASSERSYNEQFF
v_gene: TRBV28; j_gene: TRBJ2-7; CDR3aa: CASSWTGGFREQYF
v_gene: TRBV10-3; j_gene: TRBJ2-7; CDR3aa: CAISESAGSSYEQYF
v_gene: TRBV29-1; j_gene: TRBJ2-5; CDR3aa: CSVVKEGWQETQYF
v_gene: TRBV30; j_gene: TRBJ2-1; CDR3aa: CAWSAWRSDEQFF
v_gene: TRBV19; j_gene: TRBJ2-5; CDR3aa: CASTEGRGGPLETQYF
v_gene: TRBV7-2; j_gene: TRBJ1-5; CDR3aa: CASSPGQTISPQHF
v_gene: TRBV28; j_gene: TRBJ2-1; CDR3aa: CASKALAGTWGEQFF
v_gene: TRBV27; j_gene: TRBJ2-3; CDR3aa: CASSPTWGGTDTQYF
v_gene: TRBV6-1; j_gene: TRBJ1-3; CDR3aa: CASSEALAGSFVAGNTIYF
v_gene: TRBV6-6; j_gene: TRBJ2-1; CDR3aa: CASSYGGEQFF
v_gene: TRBV28; j_gene: TRBJ1-1; CDR3aa: CASSWAGGNTEAFF
v_gene: TRBV7-7; j_gene: TRBJ2-3; CDR3aa: CATLARDKYTDTQYF
v_gene: TRBV27; j_gene: TRBJ1-2; CDR3aa: CASSLTGINYGYTF
v_gene: TRBV7-8; j_gene: TRBJ2-5; CDR3aa: CASSAAIGRTEETQYF
v_gene: TRBV9; j_gene: TRBJ2-7; CDR3aa: CASSDEGAGEQYF
v_gene: TRBV7-9; j_gene: TRBJ1-1; CDR3aa: CASSLDITGEAFF
v_gene: TRBV6-4; j_gene: NA; CDR3aa: CASSDGQTYEQYF
v_gene: TRBV27; j_gene: TRBJ2-1; CDR3aa: CASSSRTGREQFF
v_gene: TRBV6-1; j_gene: TRBJ1-5; CDR3aa: CASSEQGNQPQHF
v_gene: TRBV11-2; j_gene: TRBJ2-1; CDR3aa: CASSPPGDNEQFF